This entry lists 8 T cell receptor beta chains sequenced from one sample in a study of glioma-infiltrating T cells after dendritic cell vaccination. Described time point: after dendritic cell vaccination, including at tumor progression/relapse. Clones were read by immunoSEQ multiplex PCR, and TCRdb kept only the in-frame ones, dropping some. The sample includes roughly 85,000 clones, roughly 85% seen only once; the top ten take around 9.3%. The sample was blood, taken after dendritic cell vaccination. Receptors were obtained from a human donor with glioblastoma.

The V call is TRBV7-3, the J call TRBJ2-1; TRBD2 matches at 7 bases. The CDR3 totals 14 residues. Germline CDR1 SGHTA, CDR2 FQGTGA. V lost 2 bases to trimming and J lost 13 bases; unmatched junction nucleotides: 11. CDR3 nucleotides: TGTGCCAGCAGCTTATCCCCTAGCGGAGAAGTTCAGTTCTTC. Translating gives CASSLSPSGEVQFF.

This chain joins TRBV19 and TRBJ1-5; D is perhaps TRBD1 (6 bases). Germline CDR1 is LNHDA and CDR2 is SQIVND (reference sequence). Trimming removed 5 bases at V and 5 bases at J, with 16 bases between. CDR3 length: 15 amino acids. The CDR3 DNA reads TGTGCCAGTAGTCTTAACACAGGGAAGGATCAGCCCCAGCATTTT. Its protein is CASSLNTGKDQPQHF.

The gene calls are TRBV19 and TRBJ1-2, with 8 bases matching TRBD1. V shed 7 bases, J shed 4 bases, and the junction held 11 bases outside the gene matches. Germline values: CDR1 LNHDA, CDR2 SQIVND (reference sequence). CDR3 length: 15 residues. The CDR3 loop reads CASTPYETGAYGYTF. DNA for the CDR3: TGTGCCAGTACCCCCTATGAGACAGGGGCCTATGGCTACACCTTC. Together with reference TRBV19 and TRBJ1-2, the CDR3 gives the full variable domain: DGGITQSPKYLFRKEGQNVTLSCEQNLNHDAMYWYRQDPGQGLRLIYYSQIVNDFQKGDIAEGYSVSREKKESFPLTVTSAQKNPTAFYLCASTPYETGAYGYTFGSGTRLTVV.

The J gene is TRBJ2-3, the V gene TRBV7-9; a weak D match, TRBD2 (6 bases). The CDR3 is 15 residues long. From germline, CDR1 is SEHNR and CDR2 FQNEAQ (reference sequence). V was pared by 2 bases and J by 3 bases, with 12 bases between. DNA of the CDR3: TGTGCCAGCAGCTTAACGGGAGCAGGAACAGATACGCAGTATTTT. It translates to CASSLTGAGTDTQYF.

The chain uses TRBV28 and TRBJ2-7, with 7 bases that match TRBD1. Germline CDR1 MDHEN, CDR2 SYDVKM. The CDR3 loop spans 15 amino acids. With 5 bases clipped from V and 2 bases from J, the junction kept 9 bases outside the gene matches. This CDR3 reads CASSGQESGAYEQYF. The DNA of the CDR3 is TGTGCCAGCAGTGGACAGGAATCGGGCGCCTACGAGCAGTACTTC.

The chain recombines TRBV19 with TRBJ2-1; 7 bases fit TRBD2. CDR3 length equals 14 residues. The ends lost 10 bases at V and 0 bases at J; junction bases unmatched: 6. Germline values: CDR1 LNHDA, CDR2 SQIVND (reference sequence). The CDR3 reads CATRLASSYNEQFF. The CDR3 nucleotides read TGTGCCACTAGACTAGCAAGCTCCTACAATGAGCAGTTCTTC.

V usage is TRBV7-8 and J usage is TRBJ1-1; D gene ambiguous. The CDR3 runs to 17 residues. Trimming left V 2 bases short and J 0 bases short, with 16 bases between. Germline CDR1 is SGHVS and CDR2 is FQNEAQ. CDR3: CASSLTWYLELNTEAFF. CDR3 DNA sequence: TGTGCCAGCAGCTTAACTTGGTATCTGGAGTTGAACACTGAAGCTTTCTTT.

This clone has ten or more counts. The CDR3: CASRSSGGRVFF. CDR3 nucleotide sequence: TGTGCCAGCAGAAGTTCAGGGGGCCGGGTTTTCTTT. V gene TRBV5-6 combines with J gene TRBJ1-1, with 8 bases aligning to TRBD1. The CDR3 is 12 residues long. The J segment lost 13 bases and the V segment lost 5 bases, leaving 10 bases of the junction unmatched. Per germline, CDR1 SGHDT and CDR2 YYEEEE.